This TCR beta chain was profiled in a study of blood T cell repertoires in COVID-19 (dated by TCRdb to the early 2020s). A note on the overall study: Samples covering the acute and convalescent phases of COVID-19 were provided by collaborators in the United States, Italy and Spain. The samples were drawn from the first 160 participants of the ongoing ImmuneRACE study and from 1,254 subjects provided by 6 global collaborators. The repertoires were released in a freely available public database intended as a resource for research on the immune response to SARS-CoV-2. The material from the prospective study consisted of cDNA or gDNA derived from T cells, B-cell-depleted T cells, or PBMCs. Nearly every sample came with metadata listing a de-identified subject ID, COVID-19 status, age in years and sex. Where available, HLA class I and class II types were taken from metadata supplied by the sample provider and were not determined by assay-based typing. Subjects who had been exposed to COVID-19, were actively infected with it, or had recovered from it provided the deeply sampled blood TCRbeta repertoires that made up the dataset. General study outcomes and caveats: The quantity of clinical and demographic metadata differed by source and by participant and was supplied without curation.

The junction shows trimming of 5 bases on V and 7 bases on J, plus 11 bases between the germline ends. The germline V gene (reference sequence) supplies CDR1 LNHDA and CDR2 SQIVND. The CDR3, cysteine through phenylalanine, is 12 amino acids long. The CDR3 DNA has 36 bases and is translated from base 1. The immunoSEQ Assay, a bias-controlled multiplex PCR, was used to amplify TCRbeta CDR3 regions from genomic DNA. Per the source publication's procedure: The number of nucleated cells in each sample was estimated by amplification of reference gene primers within the assay. To quantify the absolute abundance of each unique TCRbeta CDR3 rearrangement, sequence reads were collapsed and filtered. For each sample, productive Simpson clonality was calculated as the square root of Simpson's diversity index across productive rearrangements. What TCRdb holds here is the immuneACCESS table cut down to in-frame rearrangements. Part of the clones is not present; checked against another copy, under half of the missing clones reflect an unresolved V gene, and the others are unexplained. Clone size and the V and J calls come from that table; the DNA yielded D and trimming. In this sample the table shows approximately 230,000 clones, around 89% of which occur a single time. Over 4% of the sample comes from the top ten.

As to this clone: What antigen it recognizes has not been identified. It has no much larger one-base neighbor in the sample; base qualities were not kept.

Participants in the prospective study were enrolled through a virtual design, were aged about 18 to 90 years, and lived in approximately 24 United States geographic areas. In the prospective study, participants were assigned to cohorts based on the clinical history participants reported in a screening survey and a study questionnaire. Recovered participants in ImmuneRACE Cohort 3 were defined by two consecutive negative NP/OP PCR tests, clearance by a healthcare professional, or resolution of symptoms. In the prospective study, mobile phlebotomists collected whole blood, serum and a nasopharyngeal or oropharyngeal swab from each participant. Participants in the prospective study had the option to provide additional blood draws and questionnaires over a roughly 2-month period. Prospective study blood samples were shipped either frozen or at room temperature before DNA extraction.

The sequenced sample was PBMCs or T cells enriched from blood (not recorded which). The TCR originated in a woman in her twenties or thirties who had recovered from COVID-19. The rearranged segments are TRBV19 and TRBJ1-2; the D gene is possibly TRBD1, with 5 bases matching. DNA sequence: TGTGCCAGTAGTCCCCCGCAGGGTGGCTACACCTTC. Its translation reads: CASSPPQGGYTF.